The 9 T cell receptor beta chains reported below all come from one sample, sequenced in a study of blood T cell repertoires in COVID-19. The protocol was immunoSEQ multiplex PCR, while the TCRdb copy is restricted to in-frame clones and leaves out a portion. The sample lists a few hundred thousand clones, 80% to 95% occurring once. What was sequenced was PBMCs or T cells enriched from blood (not recorded which). These receptors came from a man younger than 35 who had recovered from COVID-19.

Remarks on this clone: The sample contains more than one DNA sequence encoding this CDR3. The chain has TRBV6-5 and TRBJ1-1, with D hard to call. V lost 4 bases to trimming and J lost 0 bases, with 3 bases between them. In germline, CDR1 is MNHEY, CDR2 SVGAGI. The CDR3 runs to 12 residues. The CDR3 DNA reads as TGTGCCAGCAGTTCTGTGAACACTGAAGCTTTCTTT. Its protein product is CASSSVNTEAFF.

CDR3 loop: CASSQVLLVAGGYNEQFF. DNA for the CDR3: TGCGCCAGCAGCCAAGTGCTTCTGGTAGCGGGAGGCTACAATGAGCAGTTCTTC. This chain uses TRBV4-1 with TRBJ2-1, with TRBD2 identical over 10 bases. The CDR3 consists of 18 residues. The germline CDR1 and CDR2 sequences are MGHRA and YSYEKL. V trimming: 1 base; J trimming: 3 bases; junction bases outside the gene matches: 9.

The chain is built from TRBV29-1 and TRBJ1-1; 9 bases are a match to TRBD1. Germline assignment: CDR1 SQVTM and CDR2 ANQGSEA. J lost 1 base, V lost 7 bases, and 4 bases had no gene match. The CDR3 is 13 residues long. In nucleotides, the CDR3 is TGCAGCGCTACGACAGGGGGGAACACTGAAGCTTTCTTT. Translating it yields CSATTGGNTEAFF.

On this clone itself: Because the CDR3's place on the DNA is in doubt, the DNA is left out and the CDR3 is given as listed by TCRdb. This chain connects TRBV21-1 to TRBJ2-3; the D call TRBD2 from the table was never checked on the DNA. TRBV21-1 is a recognized pseudogene. The CDR3 adds up to 17 amino acids, both ends counted. The CDR3 reads CASSKDRDYLCTDTQYF.

The rearrangement uses TRBV15 and TRBJ1-2, with TRBD1 matching 7 bases. V was clipped by 6 bases and J by 4 bases; unmatched bases: 8. The CDR3 runs 14 residues. From germline, CDR1 is LNHNV and CDR2 YYDKDF (reference sequence). The CDR3 sequence: CATSTDREGYGYTF. The CDR3 nucleotides read TGTGCCACCAGTACCGACAGGGAAGGCTATGGCTACACCTTC.

This rearrangement joins TRBV18 to TRBJ2-3; 11 nucleotides match TRBD1. CDR1 is KGHSH and CDR2 is LQKENI in the germline V gene. The CDR3 has 14 residues. V dropped 5 bases and J dropped 3; count of bases not matched to a gene: 1. CDR3 residues: CASSGQGATDTQYF. The CDR3 DNA is TGTGCCAGCTCAGGACAGGGGGCTACAGATACGCAGTATTTT.

This chain connects TRBV9 to TRBJ1-2; 9 bases agree with TRBD1. Germline CDR1 is SGDLS and CDR2 is YYNGEE. The junction had 3 bases not matched to a gene; V was cut back by 3 bases and J by 6 bases. CDR3 length equals 13 residues. CDR3 sequence (DNA): TGTGCCAGCAGCGGGGGACAGGGTGATGGCTACACCTTC. Residues: CASSGGQGDGYTF.

Comments on this clone: Because the CDR3 is missing its conserved closing phenylalanine or tryptophan, this is likely a read error. The limits of the CDR3 on the DNA are not certain, so only TCRdb's listed CDR3 is given. This sequence joins TRBV5-8 and TRBJ2-7; the table gives TRBD2 as D, unverified against the DNA. The CDR3 is 9 residues long, counting both termini. CDR1 SGHTS and CDR2 YDEGEE come from the germline V gene. CDR3 in amino acids: CASSSPGGI.

V gene TRBV19 combines with J gene TRBJ1-3; D remains ambiguous. CDR1 LNHDA and CDR2 SQIVND come from the germline V gene (reference sequence). V shed 7 bases and J shed 2 bases, with 12 bases lying between them. This CDR3 is built from 14 residues. The CDR3 nucleotides read TGTGCCAGTACCCCCCGCGGGGCTGGAAACACCATATATTTT. Its translation is CASTPRGAGNTIYF.